This T cell receptor (beta chain) was retrieved from a study of T cell responses to AZD1222 COVID-19 vaccine. Only in-frame clones appear in the TCRdb table, and some are missing; sequencing was by immunoSEQ multiplex PCR. Found here are 75,000 to 100,000 clones, 85% to 90% of them singletons; the top ten hold 6.5% to 8%. This CDR3 is built from 16 residues. The germline gives CDR1 SGHAT, CDR2 FQNNGV. V lost 1 base and J lost 4; bases outside the gene matches: 9. Sequencing used peripheral blood, obtained on day 0 of AZD1222 vaccination. The V call is TRBV11-2, the J call TRBJ1-2; the match to TRBD1 covers 7 bases. The origin of this receptor is an adult in good health. The CDR3 loop reads CASSLAYRAGGYGYTF. CDR3 DNA sequence: TGTGCCAGCAGCTTAGCATATCGTGCAGGGGGCTATGGCTACACCTTC. The full variable domain, rest sourced from reference TRBV11-2 and TRBJ1-2, is EAGVAQSPRYKIIEKRQSVAFWCNPISGHATLYWYQQILGQGPKLLIQFQNNGVVDDSQLPKDRFSAERLKGVDSTLKIQPAKLEDSAVYLCASSLAYRAGGYGYTFGSGTRLTVV.